This T cell receptor (beta chain) emerged from a study of beta chain features in type 1 diabetes (dated by TCRdb to 2017 to 2018). About the full investigation: Patients and healthy donors did not differ in mean age, gender distribution, total cell number or subset yield. A total of roughly 100,000,000 sorted cells were examined across all samples, and the number of cells per subset was strongly correlated with RNA yield. In the study, recently diagnosed type 1 diabetes patients and matched healthy donors were compared on the TCRB repertoires of their sorted circulating CD4+ T cell subsets. Regulatory and stem cell-like memory subsets were isolated from only 8 patients and roughly 8 healthy donors, whereas naive and central memory subsets came from all 28 donors.

Each donor gave one peripheral blood draw, averaging roughly 120 mL, which was collected into heparinised tubes. Using a panel that included CD45RO, CCR7, CD25, CD127, CD95 and CD27, naive, central memory, regulatory and stem cell-like memory CD4+ T cells were sorted on a BD FACSAria II. Purity was above 98% for every sorted population. PBMCs were separated immediately by Lymphoprep density gradient centrifugation and were stained directly, without being cultured. So that batch effects would be minimized, each experiment stained and sorted samples in pairs, pairing one healthy donor with one patient. This clone showed up just a few times. Its antigen is still unknown. No base-level quality is on record; no much larger clone is a single base apart. The High Capacity cDNA Reverse Transcription Kit was used to reverse transcribe all of the isolated RNA, meaning that expressed TCRB transcripts were what got sequenced. Deep immunoSEQ sequencing was performed on naive, central memory and regulatory T cell samples, with an average of around 3.5 million total reads per sample. Sorted cells were lysed in RLT buffer, and RNA was extracted using DNase-treated RNeasy Micro or Mini kits according to cell number. Each cell subset was processed separately to prevent cross-contamination, with patient and healthy donor samples processed together. Using the immunoSEQ multiplex PCR, TCRB sequences were amplified from cDNA into 87-bp fragments spanning the CDR3 region. Amplicons were sequenced on the Illumina HiSeq platform. The paper's processing steps were these. Synthetic template baselines were used to correct PCR bias computationally, reads within Hamming distance 2 were collapsed together, and singletons that could not be merged were discarded. By aligning reads against IMGT, V, D and J genes, CDR3 length, and insertions or deletions at six rearrangement sites were assigned. Within each subset, clonotype counts were normalized to sorted cell number, after which true diversity and Gini coefficients were computed with the tcR R package. The overlap coefficient, calculated on TCRB nucleotide sequences, was used to quantify repertoire sharing. As a proxy for the pre-selection repertoire, out-of-frame TCRB sequences from naive cells were analyzed. TCRdb stores this immuneACCESS table with in-frame sequences only. Part of the clones is absent; in the studies checked, under half of the shortfall reflects unresolved V genes, and no reason is known for the rest. V and J calls and clone size come straight from that table; D and trimming were deduced from the DNA. Here the sample has a few hundred thousand clones; roughly 15% occur a single time. The ten largest clones add up to 0.015% of the sample.

The study at large found these results: Shorter templates might have been favored by PCR, but patient and control samples were amplified and corrected together, so both groups would have been affected equally by any skew. Fewer insertions and more nucleotide deletions at VDJ recombination sites were observed in patients with type 1 diabetes, implying thymic rearrangement abnormalities. Naive, central memory and regulatory TCRB repertoires appeared more similar among patients than among healthy donors. Because small numbers of individuals were included in the HLA sub-analyses, any influence of HLA type on TCRB rearrangement was left unresolved. Sequencing cDNA rather than genomic DNA could over-represent highly expressing activated cells, although activation and CD3 levels did not differ between groups. In all four CD4+ subsets, TCRB CDR3 length was moderately but significantly shorter in type 1 diabetes patients.

Taken from the germline V gene (reference sequence), the CDR1 and CDR2 loops are SEHNR and FQNEAQ. Relative to germline, V is missing 3 bases and J is missing 6 bases, with 5 bases of the junction outside any gene match. Spanning cysteine to phenylalanine, the CDR3 consists of 15 amino acids. The DNA shown is the 45-base CDR3, in frame from base 1. The specimen was naive CD4+ T cells from blood. The cell subset or site label of this sample denotes: true naive CD4+ T cells. The source is a man aged 18 to 29 with type 1 diabetes. The chain couples TRBV7-9 to TRBJ2-1; TRBD2 agrees with 10 junctional bases. The CDR3 region: CASSFRGLAPNEQFF. The DNA is as follows: TGTGCCAGCAGCTTTAGGGGACTAGCGCCCAATGAGCAGTTCTTC.